The clone carrying this T cell receptor beta chain was recorded a few times. Its cognate antigen is unknown. This sample was taken from a study of T-cell memory formation after mild COVID-19. General study findings and limits: Those CD4+ clones that contracted were mainly in CM and EM (CD8+ ones in EMRA). Clones contracting over day 15 to 85 were CD4/CD8 balanced, with later expanders leaning CD4+. Some responding clones appeared in pre-infection memory, suggesting cross-reactive memory joined.

TCRdb reprocessed the 5' RACE reads with MiXCR, giving one entry per CDR3 protein. This repertoire shows about 180,000 distinct CDR3 sequences, approximately 17% found once; its top ten account for roughly 3.8%. The CDR3 runs to 15 residues. Per germline, CDR1 SGHTA and CDR2 FQGNSA. The ends were cut back, 7 bases at V and 4 bases at J, with 16 bases in the middle. The sample was PBMCs or a T cell subset sorted from them (not recorded which). This TCR came from a young man who had mild COVID-19 (a few samples of this study predate the infection). Cell type and time point are not known. This sequence joins TRBV7-2 and TRBJ2-2; the D is unclear. As DNA, the CDR3 is TGTGCCAGCACCCAGTCGAGGCCCCCCACCGGGGAGCTGTTTTTT. This translates into CASTQSRPPTGELFF.